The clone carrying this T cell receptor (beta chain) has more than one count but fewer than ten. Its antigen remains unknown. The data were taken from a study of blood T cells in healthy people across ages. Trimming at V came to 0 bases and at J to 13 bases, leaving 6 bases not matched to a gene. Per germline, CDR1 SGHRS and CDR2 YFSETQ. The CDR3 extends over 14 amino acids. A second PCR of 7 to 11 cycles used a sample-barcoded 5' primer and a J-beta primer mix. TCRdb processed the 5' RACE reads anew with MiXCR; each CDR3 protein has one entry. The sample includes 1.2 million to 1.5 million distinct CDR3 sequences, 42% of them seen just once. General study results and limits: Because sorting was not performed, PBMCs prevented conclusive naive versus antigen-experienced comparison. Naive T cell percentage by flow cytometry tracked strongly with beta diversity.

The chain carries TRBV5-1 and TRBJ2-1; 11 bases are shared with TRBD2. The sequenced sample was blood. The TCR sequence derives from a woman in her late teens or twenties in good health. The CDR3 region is CASSLVLAGGPQFF. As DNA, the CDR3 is TGCGCCAGCAGCTTGGTCCTAGCGGGAGGACCCCAGTTCTTC. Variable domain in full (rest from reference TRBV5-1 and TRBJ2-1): KAGVTQTPRYLIKTRGQQVTLSCSPISGHRSVSWYQQTPGQGLQFLFEYFSETQRNKGNFPGRFSGRQFSNSRSEMNVSTLELGDSALYLCASSLVLAGGPQFFGPGTRLTVL.